Below are 14 T cell receptor beta chains sequenced from a single sample in a study of vaccination and CD4 T cells after COVID-19 (dated by TCRdb to 2021 to 2024). Antigen specificity for these receptors is unknown. According to the study, the label for this sample's treatment or condition signals: roughly ten-day PBMC culture with coronavirus spike peptide pools or control peptides (ViraFEST assay). CD4+ T cells from unexposed donors were collected before the COVID-19 pandemic (2011-2018). Library construction relied on PCR. The data were produced on an Illumina iSeq 100. At the Johns Hopkins FTIC core, DNA from the cultured CD4+ T cells underwent TCR sequencing with the Oncomine TCR Beta short-read assay. TCRdb passed the public sequencing reads through fastp at Q25 and MiXCR, retaining productive beta sequences. Each CDR3 protein gets just one entry, which takes the most common genes and DNA from the rows behind it. Here the sample has 8,500 to 9,000 distinct CDR3 sequences; under 60% occur a single time. The top ten clonotypes cover 11% of the sample.

The sample consisted of CD4+ T cells from blood, cultured in vitro. The receptors were gathered from a human donor in good health.

The chain uses TRBV19 and TRBJ1-5; D gene uncertain. CDR1 LNHDA and CDR2 SQIVND come from the germline V gene (reference sequence). CDR3 length: 14 residues. Between the trimmed V and J ends, which lost 3 bases and 3 bases, there was a span of 9 bases. CDR3 residues: CASSMTSLNQPQHF. CDR3 in DNA: TGTGCCAGTAGTATGACCAGCCTCAATCAGCCCCAGCATTTT. Full variable domain (outside the CDR3, taken from reference TRBV19 and TRBJ1-5): DGGITQSPKYLFRKEGQNVTLSCEQNLNHDAMYWYRQDPGQGLRLIYYSQIVNDFQKGDIAEGYSVSREKKESFPLTVTSAQKNPTAFYLCASSMTSLNQPQHFGDGTRLSIL.

The chain employs TRBV4-1 and TRBJ2-5; D is ambiguous. V dropped 3 bases and J dropped 5 bases, with 10 bases sitting between them. The V gene's germline CDR1 is MGHRA and CDR2 YSYEKL. The CDR3 is 13 residues long. CDR3 nucleotides: TGCGCCAGCAGCCACAGGTTGGGGGAGACCCAGTACTTC. Amino acid sequence: CASSHRLGETQYF.

This chain uses TRBV20-1 with TRBJ2-1; D may match TRBD1 or TRBD2 (5 bases each). The CDR3 is 16 residues long. V dropped 3 bases and J dropped 6 bases, with 21 bases sitting between them. The germline V gene has CDR1 DFQATT and CDR2 SNEGSKA (reference sequence). The CDR3 sequence: CSARLLAPDRGNEQFF. For the CDR3, the DNA is TGCAGTGCTAGGCTGCTAGCACCCGATAGGGGCAATGAGCAGTTCTTC.

V gene TRBV6-5 combines with J gene TRBJ2-6; weak D call: TRBD1 (6 bases). Trimming cost V 3 bases and J 3 bases, with 12 bases left between them. Germline CDR1 and CDR2: MNHEY and SVGAGI. The CDR3 is 16 amino acids. The CDR3 here is CASSYWVDSGANVLTF. For the CDR3, the DNA is TGTGCCAGCAGTTATTGGGTGGACAGTGGGGCCAACGTCCTGACTTTC.

V and J are TRBV6-1 and TRBJ1-4, with TRBD1 matching over 8 bases. From germline, CDR1 is MNHNS and CDR2 SASEGT. The ends lost 7 bases at V and 0 bases at J; junction bases unmatched: 10. The CDR3 is 17 residues long. DNA of the CDR3: TGTGCCAGCAATCGACAGGGGCGTTTCCCAACTAATGAAAAACTGTTTTTT. Amino acids: CASNRQGRFPTNEKLFF.

The chain has TRBV19 and TRBJ1-1; the match to TRBD1 covers 7 bases. The CDR3 is 14 residues long. The germline gives CDR1 LNHDA, CDR2 SQIVND (reference sequence). With V trimmed by 3 bases and J by 6 bases, 7 bases remained unmatched. The CDR3 nucleotides are TGTGCCAGTAGTATGGACAGGAGGTCCGCTGAAGCTTTCTTT. This translates into CASSMDRRSAEAFF.

V is TRBV5-1 and J is TRBJ1-2, with 7 positions matching TRBD1. Germline CDR1 reads SGHRS; CDR2 reads YFSETQ. The CDR3 contains 13 residues. V lost 3 bases, J lost 8 bases, and 7 bases stayed unmatched. CDR3 nucleotides: TGCGCCAGCAGCTCCAGACAGGGTGGGGGCTACACCTTC. Translating it yields CASSSRQGGGYTF.

The gene calls are TRBV19 and TRBJ2-1; D unresolved. CDR3 length: 11 amino acids. V was shortened by 4 bases and J by 10 bases, with 8 bases between the two germline ends. Germline V lookup: CDR1 LNHDA, CDR2 SQIVND (reference sequence). CDR3 protein: CASSTPWEQFF. CDR3 coding DNA: TGTGCCAGTAGTACCCCCTGGGAGCAGTTCTTC.

This clonotype was observed a few times. The chain uses TRBV15 and TRBJ1-3; D perhaps matches TRBD1 (5 bases). Germline CDR1 LNHNV, CDR2 YYDKDF (reference sequence). The CDR3 length is 17 residues. V shed 0 bases and J shed 0 bases, with 12 bases lying between them. Written as DNA, the CDR3 is TGTGCCACCAGCAGAGATCTTTCGGGGCCCTCTGGAAACACCATATATTTT. Translating it yields CATSRDLSGPSGNTIYF.

This chain connects TRBV28 to TRBJ1-2; 10 bases fit TRBD1. The CDR3 loop spans 16 amino acids. CDR1 is MDHEN, CDR2 SYDVKM, per germline. V gave up 1 base and J gave up 7 bases; unmatched junction bases: 9. As DNA, the CDR3 is TGTGCCAGCAGTTTATATTTCCGGGGACAGGGGTCTGGCTACACCTTC. The encoded protein is CASSLYFRGQGSGYTF.

This clonotype was observed a single time. This chain joins TRBV7-2 and TRBJ2-1; D is perhaps TRBD1 or TRBD2 (5 bases each). V lost 5 bases and J 3 bases, leaving 14 bases between the germline ends. The germline V gene has CDR1 SGHTA and CDR2 FQGNSA. The CDR3 spans 15 residues. CDR3: CASSLDGAYYNEQFF. The DNA of the CDR3 is TGTGCCAGCAGCCTCGACGGGGCCTACTACAATGAGCAGTTCTTC.

This chain connects TRBV7-2 to TRBJ2-7, with TRBD2 matching over 8 bases. This CDR3 has 16 residues. After removal of 5 bases from V and 6 bases from J, the junction contained 15 bases not matched to a gene. Germline CDR1 is SGHTA and CDR2 is FQGNSA. The DNA for the CDR3 is TGTGCCAGCAGCCCGATCGCTAGCGGGCAAAAACCCGAGCAGTACTTC. As protein: CASSPIASGQKPEQYF.

There are a few counts of this clonotype. The genes are TRBV6-1 and TRBJ1-2; tentative D call: TRBD1 (6 bases). The CDR3 is 13 residues long. Germline CDR1 and CDR2: MNHNS and SASEGT. Trimming took 6 bases from V and 8 from J, leaving 16 bases between them. The CDR3 reads CASSHTGQLGYTF. CDR3 bases: TGTGCCAGCAGCCATACAGGGCAACTAGGCTACACCTTC.

This clonotype has just one count. This chain uses TRBV11-2 with TRBJ1-2, with D hard to call. The germline gives CDR1 SGHAT, CDR2 FQNNGV. CDR3 size: 15 residues. The ends were cut back, 4 bases at V and 2 bases at J, with 14 bases in the middle. CDR3 protein: CASSSPRRENYGYTF. The CDR3 DNA reads as TGTGCCAGCAGCTCCCCTAGACGGGAAAACTATGGCTACACCTTC. The variable domain in full, with the rest retrieved from reference TRBV11-2 and TRBJ1-2, is EAGVAQSPRYKIIEKRQSVAFWCNPISGHATLYWYQQILGQGPKLLIQFQNNGVVDDSQLPKDRFSAERLKGVDSTLKIQPAKLEDSAVYLCASSSPRRENYGYTFGSGTRLTVV.